This T cell receptor beta chain was found in a study of cytomegalovirus exposure and HLA in healthy donors. Study-wide context: Findings of an earlier analysis included roughly 110 million unique TCR beta sequences from roughly 200 million T cells.

General observations from the study: In a later analysis, CMV-associated beta chains were mostly HLA-associated, it appeared. Presence/absence analyses supposed approximately even sequencing depth among donors. Across donors, most TCRs were seen rarely, yet some public ones were widespread.

This clone has only one observation. Its antigen is as yet unknown. The PCR ran on 60 Vbeta and 13 Jbeta primers. Data came from immunoSEQ multiplex PCR; TCRdb stores just in-frame clones and leaves some out. The sample lists about 98,000 clones, about 81% seen once, with about 1.5% in the top ten. The sequence was obtained from a man between 35 and 55 years old in good health and CMV-seronegative. The sequenced material came from PBMCs.

The DNA for the CDR3 is TGTGCCAGCAGCCCGCACGGGGGGAACTATGGCTACACCTTC. It encodes CASSPHGGNYGYTF. The chain combines TRBV7-3 with TRBJ1-2, with D possibly TRBD1 on 5 matching bases. Trimming pared 5 bases from V and 2 bases from J, leaving 12 bases between. Germline V gene sequence: CDR1 SGHTA, CDR2 FQGTGA. The CDR3 is made up of 14 amino acids.